This T cell receptor beta chain derives from a study of shared clonotypes between healthy human individuals. The CDR3 contains 14 residues. Germline lookup yields CDR1 MNHNS and CDR2 SASEGT. V shed 6 bases, J shed 7 bases, and the junction held 5 bases outside the gene matches. In the case of this clone: Antigen: not known.

Recent vaccinations or acute infections were absent in the healthy HIV-negative adult donors. Memory CD4+ cells were the fraction left after CD45RA+ naive selection. The authors distributed each subset's genomic DNA evenly over several immunoSEQ plates. The method was immunoSEQ multiplex PCR; TCRdb's version includes in-frame clones alone and lacks a portion of them. The sample lists 2,500,000 or so clones, 90% to 95% occurring once. Whole-study results and caveats: Represented diversity, genetic and exposure-history alike, was limited by few donors.

Source material: naive CD4+ T cells from PBMCs. Subset noted: CD45RA+ positively selected. The genes are TRBV6-1 and TRBJ2-7; TRBD2 agrees at 14 bases. The sequence came from a man between 18 and 35 years old in good health. Some clones in this sample may be carry-over from other donors' samples. The CDR3: CASSGTSGSREQYF. In nucleotides, the CDR3 is TGTGCCAGCAGCGGGACTAGCGGGAGCCGGGAGCAGTACTTC.